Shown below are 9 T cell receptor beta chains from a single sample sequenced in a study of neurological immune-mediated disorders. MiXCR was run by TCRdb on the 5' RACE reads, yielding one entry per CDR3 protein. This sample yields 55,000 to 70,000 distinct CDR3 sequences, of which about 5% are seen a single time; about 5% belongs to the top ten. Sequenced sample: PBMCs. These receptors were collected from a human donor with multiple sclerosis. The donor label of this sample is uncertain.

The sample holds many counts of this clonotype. The CDR3 nucleotides read TGCGCCAGCAGCGACAGGGGGGATAATTCACCCCTCCACTTT. It specifies CASSDRGDNSPLHF. The rearrangement joins TRBV5-1 to TRBJ1-6, with 9 bases fitting TRBD1. V gave up 4 bases and J gave up 5 bases; unmatched junction bases: 1. The CDR3 is made up of 14 amino acids. Germline V gene sequence: CDR1 SGHRS, CDR2 YFSETQ.

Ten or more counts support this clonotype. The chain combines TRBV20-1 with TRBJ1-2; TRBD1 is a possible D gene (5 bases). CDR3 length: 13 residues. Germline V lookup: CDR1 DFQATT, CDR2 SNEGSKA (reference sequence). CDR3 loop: CSPNSDTNYGYTF. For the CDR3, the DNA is TGCAGCCCTAACTCGGACACAAACTATGGCTACACCTTC.

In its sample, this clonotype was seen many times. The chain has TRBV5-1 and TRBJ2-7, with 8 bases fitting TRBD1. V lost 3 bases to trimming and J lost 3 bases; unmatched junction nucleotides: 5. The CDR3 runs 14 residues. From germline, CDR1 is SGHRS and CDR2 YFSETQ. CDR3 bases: TGCGCCAGCAGCTCGAACACAGGGGGCTACGAGCAGTACTTC. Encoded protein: CASSSNTGGYEQYF.

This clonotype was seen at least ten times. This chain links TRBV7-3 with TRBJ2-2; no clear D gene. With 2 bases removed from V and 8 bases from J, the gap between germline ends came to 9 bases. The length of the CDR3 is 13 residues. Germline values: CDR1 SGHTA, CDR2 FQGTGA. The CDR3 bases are TGTGCCAGCAGCTTATATGGCTCAGGGGAGCTGTTTTTT. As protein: CASSLYGSGELFF.

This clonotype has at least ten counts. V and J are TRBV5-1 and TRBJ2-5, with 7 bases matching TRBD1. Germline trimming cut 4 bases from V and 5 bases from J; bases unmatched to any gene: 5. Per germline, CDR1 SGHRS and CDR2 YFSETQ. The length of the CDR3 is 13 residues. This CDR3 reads CASSRQGMETQYF. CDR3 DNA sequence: TGCGCCAGCAGCCGACAGGGCATGGAGACCCAGTACTTC.

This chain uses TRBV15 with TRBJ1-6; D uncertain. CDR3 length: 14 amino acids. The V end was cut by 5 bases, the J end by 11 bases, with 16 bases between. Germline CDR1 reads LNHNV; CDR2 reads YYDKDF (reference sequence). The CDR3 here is CATSPDRSVPPLHF. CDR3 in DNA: TGTGCCACCAGCCCTGATCGGTCCGTGCCACCCCTCCACTTT.

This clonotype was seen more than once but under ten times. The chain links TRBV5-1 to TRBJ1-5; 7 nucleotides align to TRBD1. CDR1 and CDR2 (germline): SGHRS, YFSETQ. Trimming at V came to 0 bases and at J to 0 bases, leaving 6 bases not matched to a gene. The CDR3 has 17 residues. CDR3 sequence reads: CASSLGQGGSSNQPQHF. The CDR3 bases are TGCGCCAGCAGCTTGGGGCAGGGGGGATCTAGCAATCAGCCCCAGCATTTT.

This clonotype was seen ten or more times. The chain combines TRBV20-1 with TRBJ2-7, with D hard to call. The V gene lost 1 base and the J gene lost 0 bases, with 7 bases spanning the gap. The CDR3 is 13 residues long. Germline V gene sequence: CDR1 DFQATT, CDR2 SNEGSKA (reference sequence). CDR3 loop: CSARAGSSYEQYF. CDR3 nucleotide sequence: TGCAGTGCTAGAGCAGGAAGCTCCTACGAGCAGTACTTC.

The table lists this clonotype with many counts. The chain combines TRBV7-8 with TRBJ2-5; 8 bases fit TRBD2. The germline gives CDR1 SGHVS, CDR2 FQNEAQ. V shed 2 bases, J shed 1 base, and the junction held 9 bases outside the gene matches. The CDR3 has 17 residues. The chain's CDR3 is CASSLFIRGGRQETQYF. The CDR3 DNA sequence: TGTGCCAGCAGCTTATTTATCCGGGGGGGCCGCCAAGAGACCCAGTACTTC.